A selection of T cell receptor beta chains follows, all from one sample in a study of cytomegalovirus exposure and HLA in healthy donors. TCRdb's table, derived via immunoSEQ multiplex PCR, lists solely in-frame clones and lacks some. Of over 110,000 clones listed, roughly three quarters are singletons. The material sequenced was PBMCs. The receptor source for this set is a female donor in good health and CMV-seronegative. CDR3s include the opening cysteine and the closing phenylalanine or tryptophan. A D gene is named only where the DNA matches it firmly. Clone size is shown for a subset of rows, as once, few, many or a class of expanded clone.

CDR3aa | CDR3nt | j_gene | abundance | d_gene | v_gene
CASSLVRGFTDTQYF | TGTGCCAGCAGTTTGGTCCGGGGATTCACAGATACGCAGTATTTT | TRBJ2-3 | once | . | TRBV27
CASSLGGRNTEAFF | TGTGCCAGCAGCTTAGGGGGGCGGAACACTGAAGCTTTCTTT | TRBJ1-1 | . | . | TRBV7-6
CASSYEGLLGASTIYF | TGTGCCAGCAGTTACGAAGGACTCTTGGGGGCTTCCACCATATATTTT | TRBJ1-3 | once | . | TRBV6-5
CASRWADYTF | TGTGCCAGCCGATGGGCCGACTACACCTTC | TRBJ1-2 | few | . | TRBV2
CASSPEGTVLGEQYF | TGTGCCAGCAGTCCCGAGGGGACAGTGCTGGGGGAGCAGTACTTC | TRBJ2-7 | . | TRBD1 | TRBV9
CASSRAPGQGFYEQYF | TGTGCCAGCAGCCGTGCGCCGGGACAAGGATTCTACGAGCAGTACTTC | TRBJ2-7 | . | . | TRBV5-4
CASREDSYEQYF | TGTGCCAGCAGAGAGGACAGTTACGAGCAGTACTTC | TRBJ2-7 | . | . | TRBV2
CASTLARGGETQYF | TGTGCCAGCACCTTAGCCCGGGGGGGAGAGACCCAGTACTTC | TRBJ2-5 | . | TRBD2 | TRBV5-6
CAENRNYGYTF | TGTGCCGAAAACCGGAACTATGGCTACACCTTC | TRBJ1-2 | . | . | TRBV30
CASSAIPGLYEQYF | TGTGCCAGCAGCGCCATCCCGGGACTCTACGAGCAGTACTTC | TRBJ2-7 | . | . | TRBV7-6
CASSLQGASEKLFF | TGTGCCAGCAGCTTGCAGGGGGCCTCAGAAAAACTGTTTTTT | TRBJ1-4 | once | TRBD1 | TRBV11-2
CASSFGLAGVAYEQYF | TGTGCCAGCAGCTTCGGGTTGGCAGGGGTGGCCTACGAGCAGTACTTC | TRBJ2-7 | . | . | TRBV5-6
CASSRFSGGAGGDTQYF | TGTGCCAGCAGCCGTTTTAGCGGGGGGGCAGGGGGCGATACGCAGTATTTT | TRBJ2-3 | . | TRBD2 | TRBV28
CAWSAGSTRNQPQHF | TGTGCCTGGAGTGCGGGGTCCACACGCAATCAGCCCCAGCATTTT | TRBJ1-5 | once | . | TRBV30
CASGSTWGESSTDTQYF | TGTGCCAGCGGATCTACCTGGGGAGAGTCGAGCACAGATACGCAGTATTTT | TRBJ2-3 | . | . | TRBV11-3
CAWSAGLAAGTDTQYF | TGTGCCTGGAGTGCGGGACTAGCGGCCGGCACAGATACGCAGTATTTT | TRBJ2-3 | . | TRBD2 | TRBV30
CASSDWTGGFDEQYF | TGTGCCAGCAGTGATTGGACAGGGGGCTTCGACGAGCAGTACTTC | TRBJ2-7 | few | TRBD1 | TRBV2
CSVSRRGTGVGTGELFF | TGCAGCGTCAGTCGTCGAGGGACAGGGGTGGGCACCGGGGAGCTGTTTTTT | TRBJ2-2 | . | TRBD1 | TRBV29-1
CASSEFRTGRETQYF | TGTGCCAGCAGTGAATTCCGGACAGGTCGGGAGACCCAGTACTTC | TRBJ2-5 | . | TRBD1 | TRBV6-1
CASCSCSGNTIYF | TGTGCCAGCTGCTCTTGCTCTGGAAACACCATATATTTT | TRBJ1-3 | . | . | TRBV5-5
CASSPSSWTSGRPVGQYF | TGTGCCAGCAGTCCAAGCTCCTGGACTAGCGGGAGGCCGGTGGGGCAGTATTTT | TRBJ2-3 | . | TRBD2 | TRBV7-9
CASSLRRWLGNSPLHF | TGTGCCAGCAGTTTGCGCAGGTGGCTGGGCAATTCACCCCTCCACTTT | TRBJ1-6 | once | . | TRBV28